The next 13 T cell receptor beta chains were all read from a single sample in a study of cytomegalovirus exposure and HLA in healthy donors. PCR primers comprised 60 Vbeta and 13 Jbeta primers. TCRdb keeps only in-frame clones here, not all; method: immunoSEQ multiplex PCR. The sample records 100,000 to 150,000 clones, 65% to 85% being singletons. Sequenced material: PBMCs. All receptors derive from a man aged 45-65 years in good health and CMV-seronegative.

This clone was detected only a few times. V is TRBV5-1 and J is TRBJ2-3, with D possibly matching TRBD2 (5 bases). The V gene's germline CDR1 is SGHRS and CDR2 YFSETQ. This CDR3 is built from 15 residues. Trimming took off 5 bases at V and 6 bases at J, with 19 bases between the two ends. The CDR3 sequence: CASSSTRGLTDTQYF. The CDR3 DNA follows: TGCGCCAGCAGTAGTACTAGAGGGCTCACTGATACGCAGTATTTT.

V usage is TRBV5-1 and J usage is TRBJ2-1; 8 bases map to TRBD2. V gave up 4 bases and J gave up 8 bases; unmatched junction bases: 8. CDR3 size: 14 residues. Germline CDR1 SGHRS, CDR2 YFSETQ. The CDR3 loop is CASSTGGGTDEQFF. In nucleotides, the CDR3 is TGCGCCAGCAGCACCGGGGGGGGAACGGATGAGCAGTTCTTC.

This chain links TRBV6-5 with TRBJ1-1; D is ambiguous. The V and J ends lost 2 bases and 1 base respectively, with 5 bases between them. Germline V gene sequence: CDR1 MNHEY, CDR2 SVGAGI. This CDR3 region has 13 residues. The CDR3 coding sequence is TGTGCCAGCAGTTACGGAGAGAACACTGAAGCTTTCTTT. Amino acid sequence: CASSYGENTEAFF.

The genes are TRBV5-4 and TRBJ2-2; TRBD2 matches 8 bases. The CDR3 spans 16 residues. Germline trimming cut 4 bases from V and 6 bases from J; bases unmatched to any gene: 11. The germline V gene has CDR1 SGHNT and CDR2 YYREEE (reference sequence). CDR3 coding DNA: TGTGCCAGCAGCCGGGGGGGGACCGCTCCGTCCGGGGAGCTGTTTTTT. This codes for CASSRGGTAPSGELFF. Full variable domain (missing parts from reference TRBV5-4 and TRBJ2-2): ETGVTQSPTHLIKTRGQQVTLRCSSQSGHNTVSWYQQALGQGPQFIFQYYREEENGRGNFPPRFSGLQFPNYSSELNVNALELDDSALYLCASSRGGTAPSGELFFGEGSRLTVL.

The chain uses TRBV15 and TRBJ2-2; 7 nucleotides line up with TRBD2. V shed 0 bases, J shed 3 bases, and the junction held 1 base outside the gene matches. The CDR3 spans 15 residues. Germline loops: CDR1 LNHNV, CDR2 YYDKDF (reference sequence). CDR3 protein: CATSRDRGDTGELFF. The CDR3 DNA reads TGTGCCACCAGCAGAGATCGGGGGGACACCGGGGAGCTGTTTTTT.

The chain combines TRBV19 with TRBJ2-5; TRBD2 matches 9 bases. The V and J ends lost 4 bases and 5 bases, in that order; junction bases with no gene match: 8. The CDR3 contains 15 residues. CDR1 and CDR2 (germline): LNHDA, SQIVND (reference sequence). CDR3 coding DNA: TGTGCCAGTAGTAAATCCGCTAGCGGGATTGAGACCCAGTACTTC. It translates to CASSKSASGIETQYF. The full variable domain, in which reference TRBV19 and TRBJ2-5 provide the parts outside the CDR3, is DGGITQSPKYLFRKEGQNVTLSCEQNLNHDAMYWYRQDPGQGLRLIYYSQIVNDFQKGDIAEGYSVSREKKESFPLTVTSAQKNPTAFYLCASSKSASGIETQYFGPGTRLLVL.

This clone was observed a handful of times. This sequence joins TRBV5-8 and TRBJ2-7; D unclear. This CDR3 is 15 amino acids long. Per germline, CDR1 SGHTS and CDR2 YDEGEE. Trimming cost V 4 bases and J 1 base, with 15 bases left between them. CDR3 nucleotide sequence: TGTGCCAGCAGCACCCGCCCAGTGGCTTCCTACGAGCAGTACTTC. Its translation: CASSTRPVASYEQYF.

This chain joins TRBV6-6 and TRBJ1-6, with 7 bases fitting TRBD1. The V gene end was trimmed by 7 bases and the J gene end by 6 bases; junction bases not matched to a gene: 6. The CDR3 loop spans 14 amino acids. The germline gives CDR1 MNHNY, CDR2 SVGAGI (reference sequence). The CDR3 loop is CASNVGTANSPLHF. For the CDR3, the DNA is TGTGCCAGCAATGTCGGGACAGCTAATTCACCCCTCCACTTT.

This chain connects TRBV29-1 to TRBJ1-3; 7 nucleotides match TRBD1. Germline CDR1 SQVTM, CDR2 ANQGSEA. V was pared by 6 bases and J by 1 base, with 9 bases of the junction left unmatched. The CDR3 contains 15 residues. CDR3 DNA sequence: TGCAGCGTCATAGCGGACAGGTTGTCTGGAAACACCATATATTTT. Translation: CSVIADRLSGNTIYF. Full variable domain (missing parts from reference TRBV29-1 and TRBJ1-3): SAVISQKPSRDICQRGTSLTIQCQVDSQVTMMFWYRQQPGQSLTLIATANQGSEATYESGFVIDKFPISRPNLTFSTLTVSNMSPEDSSIYLCSVIADRLSGNTIYFGEGSWLTVV.

The chain recombines TRBV5-6 with TRBJ2-2; 8 bases line up with TRBD1. The germline V gene encodes CDR1 SGHDT and CDR2 YYEEEE. The CDR3 spans 14 residues. The junction had 6 bases not matched to a gene; V was cut back by 4 bases and J by 7 bases. The CDR3 bases are TGTGCCAGCAGCCCAATAGGACAGGGCGGGGAGCTGTTTTTT. It specifies CASSPIGQGGELFF.

The CDR3 DNA follows: TGTGCCAGCAGACCCCGACAGGGAAGTGTCACCGGGGAGCTGTTTTTT. It yields the protein CASRPRQGSVTGELFF. V gene TRBV27 combines with J gene TRBJ2-2, with TRBD1 identical over 7 bases. V was pared by 6 bases and J by 4 bases, with 11 bases of the junction left unmatched. From germline, CDR1 is MNHEY and CDR2 SMNVEV (reference sequence). The CDR3 spans 16 residues.

The chain recombines TRBV6-1 with TRBJ2-2; TRBD1 matches at 10 bases. CDR3 size: 14 residues. V trimming: 7 bases; J trimming: 5 bases; junction bases outside the gene matches: 4. Germline V gene sequence: CDR1 MNHNS, CDR2 SASEGT. The CDR3 DNA sequence: TGTGCCAGCATGGAGGACAGGGGGACCGGGGAGCTGTTTTTT. It encodes CASMEDRGTGELFF.

The chain is built from TRBV18 and TRBJ1-2, with D possibly matching TRBD1 (6 bases). The V and J ends lost 3 bases and 2 bases respectively, with 13 bases between them. The length of the CDR3 is 15 residues. Germline V CDR1 and CDR2: KGHSH, LQKENI. The CDR3 loop reads CASSPYLTGNYGYTF. CDR3 DNA: TGTGCCAGCTCACCGTACTTAACAGGGAACTATGGCTACACCTTC.